The 32 T cell receptor beta chains below were found in one sample sequenced in a study of blood T cell repertoires in COVID-19. Clones were sequenced by immunoSEQ multiplex PCR, and TCRdb holds only the in-frame ones, with some missing. Here the sample spans 140,000 or so clones, about 80% being singletons. What was sequenced was peripheral blood. These receptors were taken from a man aged 65-85 years who had recovered from COVID-19.

This clone came up once. V gene TRBV24-1 combines with J gene TRBJ1-3; D gene ambiguous. This CDR3 is 15 amino acids long. Germline CDR1 KGHDR, CDR2 SFDVKD. Deletions cut 4 bases from V and 0 bases from J, with 9 bases between. In nucleotides, the CDR3 is TGTGCCACCAGTGACTCCCGGGACTCTGGAAACACCATATATTTT. This sequence encodes CATSDSRDSGNTIYF.

The chain combines TRBV2 with TRBJ2-3; 11 nucleotides match TRBD1. The V gene end was trimmed by 3 bases and the J gene end by 5 bases; junction bases not matched to a gene: 4. Germline V lookup: CDR1 SNHLY, CDR2 FYNNEI. CDR3 size: 15 residues. The CDR3 region has the DNA TGTGCCAGCAGTGATGGACAGGGGGCTCGAGATACGCAGTATTTT. Residues: CASSDGQGARDTQYF.

This sequence joins TRBV4-1 and TRBJ1-1; perhaps TRBD1 as D (5 bases). The CDR3 contains 16 residues. Trimming pared 2 bases from V and 6 bases from J, leaving 19 bases between. Germline values: CDR1 MGHRA, CDR2 YSYEKL. CDR3 bases: TGCGCCAGCAGCCAAAGTAGGACTAGGGGCCCCTCTGAAGCTTTCTTT. This encodes CASSQSRTRGPSEAFF.

The chain joins TRBV5-5 to TRBJ2-5; D is possibly TRBD2 (5 bases). The CDR3 length is 15 residues. Trimming took 1 base from V and 7 from J, leaving 17 bases between them. The germline V gene encodes CDR1 SGHKS and CDR2 YYEKEE (reference sequence). The DNA for the CDR3 is TGTGCCAGCAGCTTGAGCGGAATAGCAACGGGGACCCAGTACTTC. Residues: CASSLSGIATGTQYF.

Ten or more counts support this clone. The J gene is TRBJ2-3, the V gene TRBV24-1; possible D gene TRBD2, 6 bases. CDR3 size: 14 residues. CDR1 is KGHDR and CDR2 is SFDVKD in the germline V gene. V was clipped by 3 bases and J by 4 bases, with 10 bases between them. CDR3 protein: CATSDPTSPDTQYF. The DNA for the CDR3 is TGTGCCACCAGTGATCCGACTAGTCCAGATACGCAGTATTTT.

The genes are TRBV21-1 and TRBJ2-7; the table calls TRBD2, which could not be checked here. TRBV21-1 is designated a pseudogene. CDR3 length equals 16 residues. Here the CDR3 reads CASSKALTRASYEQYF. CDR3 nucleotides: TGTGCCAGCAGCAAAGCGCTGACTAGGGCCTCCTACGAGCAGTACTTC.

Worth noting for this clone: Germline is not matched at one junction end, which may reflect a read error. This rearrangement joins TRBV27 to TRBJ2-1, with D possibly being TRBD1 (6 bases). The CDR3 has 11 residues. From germline, CDR1 is MNHEY and CDR2 SMNVEV (reference sequence). CDR3 in DNA: TGTGCCAGCGGTTTAGGACAGTGGCAGTTCTTC. Translation: CASGLGQWQFF.

The rearrangement uses TRBV12-3 or TRBV12-4 and TRBJ1-6, with 8 bases identical to TRBD1. V lost 7 bases, J lost 6 bases, and 2 bases stayed unmatched. CDR3 length: 13 residues. The CDR3 bases are TGTGCCAGCAAGGACAGGGTTAATTCACCCCTCCACTTT. Protein sequence: CASKDRVNSPLHF.

The V gene is TRBV5-1, the J gene TRBJ1-2; D is unresolved. This CDR3 is built from 14 residues. The germline gives CDR1 SGHRS, CDR2 YFSETQ. V was pared by 4 bases and J by 8 bases, with 18 bases between. The chain's CDR3 is CASSPEAGLKGYTF. The CDR3 nucleotides read TGCGCCAGCAGCCCGGAGGCCGGCCTCAAAGGCTACACCTTC.

The CDR3 sequence is CASSQDSTGELFF. The CDR3 DNA reads as TGCGCCAGCAGCCAAGACTCCACCGGGGAGCTGTTTTTT. The rearrangement joins TRBV4-1 to TRBJ2-2; no clear D gene. This CDR3 comprises 13 residues. V was cut by 0 bases and J by 4 bases, with 3 bases left in between. CDR1 is MGHRA, CDR2 YSYEKL, per germline.

The genes are TRBV5-1 and TRBJ2-3, with a possible D match to TRBD2 (5 bases). The length of the CDR3 is 16 residues. Deletions cut 0 bases from V and 0 bases from J, with 11 bases between. Germline V lookup: CDR1 SGHRS, CDR2 YFSETQ. The CDR3 coding sequence is TGCGCCAGCAGCTTGGGGACTGGAACTAGCACAGATACGCAGTATTTT. Translation: CASSLGTGTSTDTQYF.

J is TRBJ2-6 and V is TRBV29-1, with a tentative D call TRBD1 (5 bases). V was trimmed by 6 bases and J by 0 bases, leaving 9 bases between them. Germline V gives CDR1 SQVTM, CDR2 ANQGSEA. The CDR3 is made up of 14 amino acids. DNA for the CDR3: TGCAGCGTAACAGGAGACTCTGGGGCCAACGTCCTGACTTTC. This codes for CSVTGDSGANVLTF.

The chain employs TRBV5-1 and TRBJ1-2; 10 bases fit TRBD1. After removal of 2 bases from V and 2 bases from J, the junction contained 9 bases not matched to a gene. CDR3 size: 17 residues. Per the germline V gene, CDR1 is SGHRS and CDR2 is YFSETQ. In DNA, the CDR3 is TGCGCCAGCAGCTTAGGCGGGACAGGGGTCGGGAACTATGGCTACACCTTC. It codes for CASSLGGTGVGNYGYTF.

Comment on this clone: The same CDR3 arises from other DNA sequences in this sample as well. The CDR3 nucleotides are TGTGCCAGCAGCTTAGGGCTAGCGGGAGGAGATACGCAGTATTTT. It translates to CASSLGLAGGDTQYF. The chain uses TRBV7-7 and TRBJ2-3; 11 nucleotides align to TRBD2. The J segment lost 5 bases and the V segment lost 1 base, leaving 2 bases of the junction unmatched. CDR3 length equals 15 residues. Germline CDR1 SSHAT, CDR2 FNYEAQ (reference sequence).

V and J are TRBV19 and TRBJ1-4; a possible D gene is TRBD1 (6 bases). Deletions cut 4 bases from V and 0 bases from J, with 12 bases between. The CDR3 sequence is 16 residues long. Germline CDR1 reads LNHDA; CDR2 reads SQIVND (reference sequence). The CDR3 sequence: CASSNTGIATNEKLFF. The CDR3, as DNA: TGTGCCAGTAGTAACACAGGGATTGCAACTAATGAAAAACTGTTTTTT.

This chain joins TRBV3-1 (or the pseudogene TRBV3-2) and TRBJ2-7; TRBD2 matches at 13 bases. CDR3 length: 17 residues. Germline CDR1 and CDR2: LGHDT and YNNKEL (reference sequence). J was trimmed by 5 bases and V by 1 base; bases with no gene match: 8. The CDR3 region is CASSQAGLAGVVNEQYF. The CDR3 nucleotides read TGTGCCAGCAGCCAAGCAGGACTAGCGGGAGTAGTAAACGAGCAGTACTTC.

This clone has a single count. The chain is built from TRBV5-1 and TRBJ2-3; 14 positions agree with TRBD2. The germline V gene encodes CDR1 SGHRS and CDR2 YFSETQ. V shed 4 bases and J 4 bases; nucleotides not matched to a gene: 5. This CDR3 comprises 16 residues. CDR3 nucleotides: TGCGCCAGCAGCCTAGGGACTAGCGGGAGTTCAGATACGCAGTATTTT. It translates to CASSLGTSGSSDTQYF.

The gene calls are TRBV2 and TRBJ2-2; a possible D gene is TRBD2 (5 bases). Looked up from germline, CDR1 is SNHLY and CDR2 is FYNNEI. Trimming took off 7 bases at V and 5 bases at J, with 14 bases between the two ends. The CDR3 runs 14 residues. The CDR3 sequence is CASKGEVGTGELFF. The CDR3 nucleotides are TGTGCCAGCAAGGGAGAGGTTGGGACCGGGGAGCTGTTTTTT.

The chain links TRBV6-5 to TRBJ2-5; D might be TRBD2 (7 bases). Trimming shortened V by 0 bases and J by 3 bases, and 14 bases separated the two germline ends. The CDR3 totals 16 residues. Looked up from germline, CDR1 is MNHEY and CDR2 is SVGAGI. The DNA of the CDR3 is TGTGCCAGCAGTTACTCGAGGGGGGGCGCCGAAGAGACCCAGTACTTC. Translated: CASSYSRGGAEETQYF.

The chain couples TRBV7-9 to TRBJ2-7; D is perhaps TRBD2 (5 bases). This CDR3 region has 15 residues. Looked up from germline, CDR1 is SEHNR and CDR2 is FQNEAQ (reference sequence). The V end lost 4 bases, the J end lost 4 bases, and 17 bases lay between the germline ends. CDR3 residues: CASSSVDDKRYEQYF. Here the CDR3 DNA reads TGTGCCAGCAGCTCAGTGGATGATAAGCGGTACGAGCAGTACTTC.

In this sample, this clone turned up once. The chain has TRBV7-9 and TRBJ1-3; D is unresolved. Trimming removed 1 base from V and 5 bases from J, with 9 bases in between. The CDR3 runs 14 residues. Germline V lookup: CDR1 SEHNR, CDR2 FQNEAQ (reference sequence). The CDR3 sequence: CASSLDPGRNTIYF. The CDR3 DNA reads TGTGCCAGCAGCTTAGATCCGGGTAGAAACACCATATATTTT.

This rearrangement joins TRBV20-1 to TRBJ2-1; TRBD2 matches at 10 bases. V was pared by 3 bases and J by 1 base, with 6 bases of the junction left unmatched. The CDR3 has 16 residues. Germline V gives CDR1 DFQATT, CDR2 SNEGSKA (reference sequence). CDR3 DNA sequence: TGCAGTGCTAGTCGGCCTAGCGGGAGATCCTACAATGAGCAGTTCTTC. Its protein is CSASRPSGRSYNEQFF.

The J gene is TRBJ2-5, the V gene TRBV6-2 or TRBV6-3, with TRBD2 matching 10 bases. J lost 2 bases, V lost 4 bases, and 4 bases had no gene match. CDR3 size: 15 residues. Germline CDR1 and CDR2: MNHEY and SVGEGT. The CDR3 sequence: CASSSLAGVQETQYF. The CDR3, as DNA: TGTGCCAGCAGTTCGCTAGCGGGAGTTCAAGAGACCCAGTACTTC.

The chain couples TRBV4-1 to TRBJ2-3, with 12 positions matching TRBD2. J lost 2 bases, V lost 4 bases, and 4 bases had no gene match. In germline, CDR1 is MGHRA, CDR2 YSYEKL. The CDR3 extends over 16 amino acids. The CDR3 protein is CASSPRTSGNTDTQYF. As DNA, the CDR3 is TGCGCCAGCAGCCCCAGGACTAGCGGGAACACAGATACGCAGTATTTT.

The V call is TRBV7-2, the J call TRBJ2-3; D gene unclear. CDR3 length: 14 residues. Per germline, CDR1 SGHTA and CDR2 FQGNSA. Deletions cut 1 base from V and 6 bases from J, with 11 bases between. CDR3 DNA sequence: TGTGCCAGCAGCTTAGGGGCCCACACCGATACGCAGTATTTT. It yields the protein CASSLGAHTDTQYF. Using reference TRBV7-2 and TRBJ2-3 for the parts outside the CDR3, the full variable domain is GAGVSQSPSNKVTEKGKDVELRCDPISGHTALYWYRQSLGQGLEFLIYFQGNSAPDKSGLPSDRFSAERTGGSVSTLTIQRTQQEDSAVYLCASSLGAHTDTQYFGPGTRLTVL.

The genes are TRBV27 and TRBJ1-1; 11 nucleotides match TRBD1. This CDR3 comprises 15 residues. V lost 5 bases and J lost 4; bases outside the gene matches: 6. Looked up from germline, CDR1 is MNHEY and CDR2 is SMNVEV (reference sequence). The chain's CDR3 is CASSPRDRGTTEAFF. The CDR3, as DNA: TGTGCCAGCAGTCCAAGGGACAGGGGGACCACTGAAGCTTTCTTT.

The chain employs TRBV30 and TRBJ2-5; D is perhaps TRBD2 (6 bases). Trimming took 2 bases from V and 5 from J, leaving 12 bases between them. From germline, CDR1 is GTSNPN and CDR2 SVGIG (reference sequence). This CDR3 is 13 amino acids long. CDR3 bases: TGTGCCTGGAGTCCGACTAGTCAGGAGACCCAGTACTTC. This translates into CAWSPTSQETQYF. Drawing the rest from reference TRBV30 and TRBJ2-5, the complete variable domain is SQTIHQWPATLVQPVGSPLSLECTVEGTSNPNLYWYRQAAGRGLQLLFYSVGIGQISSEVPQNLSASRPQDRQFILSSKKLLLSDSGFYLCAWSPTSQETQYFGPGTRLLVL.

The chain employs TRBV27 and TRBJ1-4; 7 nucleotides align to TRBD1. V lost 6 bases and J lost 5; bases outside the gene matches: 3. The germline V gene has CDR1 MNHEY and CDR2 SMNVEV (reference sequence). The CDR3 has 13 amino acids. The CDR3 sequence is CASSLQGNEKLFF. The CDR3, as DNA: TGTGCCAGCAGCTTACAGGGGAATGAAAAACTGTTTTTT.

The chain combines TRBV9 with TRBJ2-3; 7 bases are shared with TRBD1. CDR3 size: 15 residues. The junction had 7 bases not matched to a gene; V was cut back by 4 bases and J by 2 bases. Germline V gives CDR1 SGDLS, CDR2 YYNGEE. As DNA, the CDR3 is TGTGCCAGCAGCTCTCCAGGGACAGCCACAGATACGCAGTATTTT. It yields the protein CASSSPGTATDTQYF.

The chain links TRBV4-1 to TRBJ2-1; 10 bases are a match to TRBD2. CDR3 size: 16 residues. J gave up 9 bases and V 3 bases, and 11 bases lay outside the gene matches. Germline V lookup: CDR1 MGHRA, CDR2 YSYEKL. The CDR3 protein is CASSQPLAGDRVEQFF. In nucleotides, the CDR3 is TGCGCCAGCAGCCAGCCTCTAGCGGGAGATCGGGTTGAGCAGTTCTTC.

The chain joins TRBV12-3 or TRBV12-4 to TRBJ2-3; maybe TRBD2 (5 bases). The V and J ends lost 5 bases and 8 bases respectively, with 11 bases between them. The CDR3 length is 12 residues. The CDR3 sequence: CASSPYGGTQYF. CDR3 DNA: TGTGCCAGCAGTCCCTATGGAGGTACGCAGTATTTT.

This chain connects TRBV4-3 to TRBJ2-1; D is ambiguous. Germline CDR1 and CDR2: LGHNA and YSLEER. V was cut by 3 bases and J by 3 bases, with 12 bases left in between. The CDR3 is 15 amino acids. The CDR3 DNA reads TGCGCCAGCAGCCAGGGTCCGGAGAACTACAATGAGCAGTTCTTC. As protein: CASSQGPENYNEQFF.